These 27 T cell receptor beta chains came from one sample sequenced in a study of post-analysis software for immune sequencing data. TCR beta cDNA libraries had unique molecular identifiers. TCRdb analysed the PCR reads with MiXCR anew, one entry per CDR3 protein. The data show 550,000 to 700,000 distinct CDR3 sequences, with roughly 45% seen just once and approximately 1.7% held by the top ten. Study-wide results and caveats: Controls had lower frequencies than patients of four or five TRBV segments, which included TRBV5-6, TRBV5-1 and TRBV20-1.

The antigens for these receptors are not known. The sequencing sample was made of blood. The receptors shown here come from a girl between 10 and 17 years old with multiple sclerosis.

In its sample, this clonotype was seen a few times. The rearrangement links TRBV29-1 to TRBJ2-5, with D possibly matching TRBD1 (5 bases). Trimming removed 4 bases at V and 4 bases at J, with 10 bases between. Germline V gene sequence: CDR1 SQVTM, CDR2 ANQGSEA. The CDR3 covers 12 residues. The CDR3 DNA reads TGCAGCGTTGGCGACAGAGGAGAGACCCAGTACTTC. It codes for CSVGDRGETQYF.

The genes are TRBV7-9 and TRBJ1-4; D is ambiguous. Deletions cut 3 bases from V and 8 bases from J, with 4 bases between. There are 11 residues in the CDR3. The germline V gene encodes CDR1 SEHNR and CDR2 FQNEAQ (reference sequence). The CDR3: CASSFREKLFF. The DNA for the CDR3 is TGTGCCAGCAGCTTCAGGGAAAAACTGTTTTTT.

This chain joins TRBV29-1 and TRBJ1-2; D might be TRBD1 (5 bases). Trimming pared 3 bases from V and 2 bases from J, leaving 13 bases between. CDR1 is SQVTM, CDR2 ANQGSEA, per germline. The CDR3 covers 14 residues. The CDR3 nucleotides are TGCAGCGTTGAGTACGGCAGGGAAAACTATGGCTACACCTTC. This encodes CSVEYGRENYGYTF.

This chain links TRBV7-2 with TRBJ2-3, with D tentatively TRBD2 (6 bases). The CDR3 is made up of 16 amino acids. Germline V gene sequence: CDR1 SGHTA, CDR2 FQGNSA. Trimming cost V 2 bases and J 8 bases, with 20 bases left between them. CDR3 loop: CASSLRVSGTRVTQYF. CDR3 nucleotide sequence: TGTGCCAGCAGCTTACGGGTTAGCGGAACCCGAGTTACGCAGTATTTT. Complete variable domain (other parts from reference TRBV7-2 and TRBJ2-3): GAGVSQSPSNKVTEKGKDVELRCDPISGHTALYWYRQSLGQGLEFLIYFQGNSAPDKSGLPSDRFSAERTGGSVSTLTIQRTQQEDSAVYLCASSLRVSGTRVTQYFGPGTRLTVL.

This chain's CDR3 is CASSQDQGRVDSPLHF. CDR3 sequence (DNA): TGCGCCAGCAGCCAAGATCAGGGGCGCGTGGATTCACCCCTCCACTTT. The V gene is TRBV4-1, the J gene TRBJ1-6, with D tentatively TRBD1 (6 bases). Germline CDR1 MGHRA, CDR2 YSYEKL. This CDR3 region has 16 residues. V gave up 0 bases and J gave up 8 bases, with 14 bases separating them.

CDR3 protein: CASSQRVGEYNEQFF. CDR3 nucleotides: TGTGCCAGCAGCCAAAGGGTCGGCGAATACAATGAGCAGTTCTTC. The gene calls are TRBV11-2 and TRBJ2-1, with D hard to call. This CDR3 is built from 15 residues. CDR1 and CDR2 from the germline V gene are SGHAT and FQNNGV. Trimming stripped 5 bases from V and 4 bases from J, with 15 bases between.

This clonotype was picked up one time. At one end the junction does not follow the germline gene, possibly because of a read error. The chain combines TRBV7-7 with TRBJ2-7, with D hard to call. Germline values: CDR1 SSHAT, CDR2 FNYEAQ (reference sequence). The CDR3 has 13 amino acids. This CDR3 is CACSLTRPYEQYF. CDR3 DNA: TGTGCCTGCAGCTTAACAAGACCTTACGAGCAGTACTTC.

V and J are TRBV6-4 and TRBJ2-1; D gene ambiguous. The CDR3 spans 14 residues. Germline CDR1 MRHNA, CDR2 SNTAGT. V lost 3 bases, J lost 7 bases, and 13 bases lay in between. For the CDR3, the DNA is TGTGCCAGCAGTGAAACCCCCGAAGGTAATGAGCAGTTCTTC. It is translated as CASSETPEGNEQFF.

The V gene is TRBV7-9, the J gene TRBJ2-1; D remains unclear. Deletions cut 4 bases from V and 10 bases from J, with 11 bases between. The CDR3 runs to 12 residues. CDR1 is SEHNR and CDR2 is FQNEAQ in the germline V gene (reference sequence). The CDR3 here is CASSSTAGEQFF. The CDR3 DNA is TGTGCCAGCAGCTCGACCGCTGGAGAGCAGTTCTTC.

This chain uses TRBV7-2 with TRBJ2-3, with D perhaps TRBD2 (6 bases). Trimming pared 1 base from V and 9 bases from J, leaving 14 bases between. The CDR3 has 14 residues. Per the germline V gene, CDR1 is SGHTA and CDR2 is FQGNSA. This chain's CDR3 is CASSLGTGGMTQYF. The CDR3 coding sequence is TGTGCCAGCAGCTTAGGGACCGGGGGAATGACGCAGTATTTT.

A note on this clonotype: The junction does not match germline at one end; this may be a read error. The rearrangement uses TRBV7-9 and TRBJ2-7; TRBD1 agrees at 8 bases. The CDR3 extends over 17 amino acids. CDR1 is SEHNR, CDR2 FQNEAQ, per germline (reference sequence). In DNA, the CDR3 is TGTGCCAGCAGCTCACGGAACCTCCGGGACAGGAGCTACGGGCAGTACTTC. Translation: CASSSRNLRDRSYGQYF.

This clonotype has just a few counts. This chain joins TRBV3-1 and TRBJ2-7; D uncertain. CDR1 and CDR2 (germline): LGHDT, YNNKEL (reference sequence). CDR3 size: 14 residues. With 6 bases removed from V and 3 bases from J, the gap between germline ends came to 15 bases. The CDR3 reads CASRAGPYHYEQYF. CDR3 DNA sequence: TGTGCCAGCAGGGCAGGACCCTACCACTACGAGCAGTACTTC.

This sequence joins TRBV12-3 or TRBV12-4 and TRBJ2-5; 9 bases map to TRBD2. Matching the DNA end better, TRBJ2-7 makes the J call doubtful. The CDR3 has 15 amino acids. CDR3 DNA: TGTGCCAGCAGTTTTGGGGCGGGAGGGCCCCACGAGCAGTACTTC. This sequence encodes CASSFGAGGPHEQYF.

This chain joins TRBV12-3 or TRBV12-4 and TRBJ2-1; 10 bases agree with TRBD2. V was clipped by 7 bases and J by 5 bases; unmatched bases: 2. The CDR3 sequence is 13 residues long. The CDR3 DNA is TGTGCCAGCAAGCTAGCGGGGGACAATGAGCAGTTCTTC. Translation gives CASKLAGDNEQFF.

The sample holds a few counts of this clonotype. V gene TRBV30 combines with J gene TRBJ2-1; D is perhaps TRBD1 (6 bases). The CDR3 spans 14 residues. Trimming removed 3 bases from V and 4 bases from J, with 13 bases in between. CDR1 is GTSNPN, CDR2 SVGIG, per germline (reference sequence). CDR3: CAWRGQGQYNEQFF. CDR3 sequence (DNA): TGTGCCTGGAGGGGGCAGGGGCAATACAATGAGCAGTTCTTC.

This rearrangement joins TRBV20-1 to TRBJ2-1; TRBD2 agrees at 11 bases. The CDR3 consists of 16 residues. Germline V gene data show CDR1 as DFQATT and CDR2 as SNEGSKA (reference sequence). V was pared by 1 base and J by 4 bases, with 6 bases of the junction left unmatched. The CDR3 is CSARVLTSGSYNEQFF. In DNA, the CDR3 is TGCAGTGCTAGAGTCCTTACTAGCGGGAGTTACAATGAGCAGTTCTTC.

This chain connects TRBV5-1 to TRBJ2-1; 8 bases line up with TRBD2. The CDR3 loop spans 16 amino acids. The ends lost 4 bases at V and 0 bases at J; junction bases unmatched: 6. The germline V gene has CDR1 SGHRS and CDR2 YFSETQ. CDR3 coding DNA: TGCGCCAGCAGCGGTGGAGCGGGAGCCTCCTACAATGAGCAGTTCTTC. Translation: CASSGGAGASYNEQFF.

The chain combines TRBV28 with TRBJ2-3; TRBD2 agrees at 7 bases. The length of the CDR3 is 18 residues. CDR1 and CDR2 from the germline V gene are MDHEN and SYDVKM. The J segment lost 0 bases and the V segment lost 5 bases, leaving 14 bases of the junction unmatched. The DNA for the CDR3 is TGTGCCAGCAGTACCCTAGGTGGGGAGGGGATTAGCACAGATACGCAGTATTTT. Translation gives CASSTLGGEGISTDTQYF.

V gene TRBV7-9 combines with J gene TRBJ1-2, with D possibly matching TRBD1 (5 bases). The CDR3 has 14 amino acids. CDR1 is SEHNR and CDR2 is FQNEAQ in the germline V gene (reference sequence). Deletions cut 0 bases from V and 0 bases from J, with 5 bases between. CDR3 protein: CASSLAQANYGYTF. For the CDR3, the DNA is TGTGCCAGCAGCTTAGCACAGGCTAACTATGGCTACACCTTC.

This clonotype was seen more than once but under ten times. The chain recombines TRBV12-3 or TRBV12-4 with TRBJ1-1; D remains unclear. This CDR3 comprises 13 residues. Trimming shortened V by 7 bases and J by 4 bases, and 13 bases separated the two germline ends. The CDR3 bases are TGTGCCAGCAAAGGCGTGGAGGGCACTGAAGCTTTCTTT. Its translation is CASKGVEGTEAFF.

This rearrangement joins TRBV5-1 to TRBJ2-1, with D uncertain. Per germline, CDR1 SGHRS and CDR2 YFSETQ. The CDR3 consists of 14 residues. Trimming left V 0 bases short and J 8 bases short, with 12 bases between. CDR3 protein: CASSLEKGGDEQFF. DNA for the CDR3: TGCGCCAGCAGCTTGGAGAAGGGTGGGGATGAGCAGTTCTTC.

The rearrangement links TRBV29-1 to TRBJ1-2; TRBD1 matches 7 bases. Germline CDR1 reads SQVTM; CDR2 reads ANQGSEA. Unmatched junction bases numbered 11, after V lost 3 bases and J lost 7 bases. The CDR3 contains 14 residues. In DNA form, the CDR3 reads TGCAGCGTTGACCGAGACAGGGAGGATCGTGGCTACACCTTC. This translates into CSVDRDREDRGYTF.

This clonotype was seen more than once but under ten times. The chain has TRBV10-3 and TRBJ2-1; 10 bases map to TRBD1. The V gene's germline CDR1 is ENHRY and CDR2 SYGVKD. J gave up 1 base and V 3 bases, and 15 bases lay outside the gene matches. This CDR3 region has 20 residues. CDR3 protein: CAISDRPGTGDSRSYNEQFF. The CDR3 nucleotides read TGTGCCATCAGTGACCGTCCCGGGACAGGGGACAGTAGGTCCTACAATGAGCAGTTCTTC.

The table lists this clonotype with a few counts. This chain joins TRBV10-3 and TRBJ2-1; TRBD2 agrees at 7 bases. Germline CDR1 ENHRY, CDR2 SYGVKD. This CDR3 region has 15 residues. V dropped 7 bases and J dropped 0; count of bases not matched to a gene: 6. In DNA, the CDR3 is TGTGCCATCACCGCCCCGGGAGGCTCCTACAATGAGCAGTTCTTC. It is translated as CAITAPGGSYNEQFF.

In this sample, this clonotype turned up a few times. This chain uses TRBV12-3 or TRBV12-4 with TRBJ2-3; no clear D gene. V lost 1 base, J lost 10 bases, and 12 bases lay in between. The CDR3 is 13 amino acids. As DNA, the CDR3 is TGTGCCAGCAGTTTAGAGGGATGGGGTCCGCAGTATTTT. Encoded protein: CASSLEGWGPQYF.

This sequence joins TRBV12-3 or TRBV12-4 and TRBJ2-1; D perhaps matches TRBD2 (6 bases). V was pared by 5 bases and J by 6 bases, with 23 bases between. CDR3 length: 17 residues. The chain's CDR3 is CASSPGVREQKGNEQFF. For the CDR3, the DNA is TGTGCCAGCAGTCCCGGGGTACGGGAGCAGAAGGGCAATGAGCAGTTCTTC.

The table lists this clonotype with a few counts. The CDR3, as DNA: TGTGCCAGCAGTGAAGACTGGACAGGCCTTCGGCAGTTCTTC. It yields the protein CASSEDWTGLRQFF. The V and J genes are TRBV6-1 and TRBJ2-1, with TRBD1 matching 7 bases. Germline V lookup: CDR1 MNHNS, CDR2 SASEGT. The length of the CDR3 is 14 residues. V lost 1 base to trimming and J lost 12 bases; unmatched junction nucleotides: 9.